These T cell receptor beta chains were read from a single sample in a study of liver allograft versus peripheral blood T cells. TCRdb redid the calling of the reads with MiXCR, one entry per CDR3 protein. The sample lists over 10,000 distinct CDR3 sequences, approximately 17% occurring once. These receptor sequences come from a human patient who had a liver transplant. T cells may partly derive from the graft donor. Each CDR3 is given with its conserved first and last residue. The D gene is left open where the match is weak. Clone size, where shown, is once, few, many, or a class for clones that have expanded.

>TRBD1|TRBV7-2|16|TRBJ1-5|few
TGTGCCAGCAGCTCCCACAGGGGGTCGGGCAATCAGCCCCAGCATTTT
CASSSHRGSGNQPQHF
>.|TRBV7-9|13|TRBJ1-2|.
TGTGCCAGCAGCTCCGGCCTCGCCGGGGGCTACACCTTC
CASSSGLAGGYTF
>TRBD1|TRBV18|17|TRBJ1-6|medium-sized
TGTGCCAGCTCACCACAAGGACAGGGGGCAAATAATTCACCCCTCCACTTT
CASSPQGQGANNSPLHF
>.|TRBV6-5|12|TRBJ2-7|many
TGTGCCAGCAGTTACGTAGGGGGCGAGCAGTACTTC
CASSYVGGEQYF
>TRBD1|TRBV6-5|16|TRBJ1-6|many
TGTGCCAGCACCTCGACAGGGGCGGCCTATAATTCACCCCTCCACTTT
CASTSTGAAYNSPLHF
>TRBD2|TRBV28|15|TRBJ2-1|few
TGTGCCAGCGGAAGACTAGCGGGGGGGCGGAATGAGCAGTTCTTC
CASGRLAGGRNEQFF
>TRBD1|TRBV27|14|TRBJ2-7|.
TGTGCCAGCAGTCCCCGGACAGGGTCCTACGAGCAGTACTTC
CASSPRTGSYEQYF
>.|TRBV27|15|TRBJ1-2|medium-sized
TGTGCCAGCAGTTTATCGCGGGAGGGGTTAGGTGGCTACACCTTC
CASSLSREGLGGYTF
>.|TRBV12-3/TRBV12-4|14|TRBJ2-1|.
TGTGCCAGCAGTTTAAGGCGGGGCTACAATGAGCAGTTCTTC
CASSLRRGYNEQFF
>TRBD1|TRBV30|14|TRBJ1-6|few
TGTGCCTGGAGTTGGGGGACAGGGAATTCACCCCTCCACTTT
CAWSWGTGNSPLHF
>.|TRBV27|12|TRBJ2-1|.
TGTGCCAGCAGTTCCCTCGGGAATGAGCAGTTCTTC
CASSSLGNEQFF
>.|TRBV7-2|14|TRBJ1-1|many
TGTGCCAGCAGCCAACAGGGCGGGAACACTGAAGCTTTCTTT
CASSQQGGNTEAFF
>.|TRBV19|14|TRBJ1-5|.
TGTGCCAGTAGTACGGCAGGGAGCAATCAGCCCCAGCATTTT
CASSTAGSNQPQHF
>.|TRBV18|16|TRBJ2-2|many
TGTGCCAGCTCACCACGAGACATGGCCAACACCGGGGAGCTGTTTTTT
CASSPRDMANTGELFF
>TRBD1|TRBV7-9|16|TRBJ1-1|once
TGTGCCAGCAGCTTGGGACAGGGGGTAGGAAGCACTGAAGCTTTCTTT
CASSLGQGVGSTEAFF
>TRBD1|TRBV19|15|TRBJ1-6|medium-sized
TGTGCCAGTAGTTTACGACAGGGAGATAATTCACCCCTCCACTTT
CASSLRQGDNSPLHF
>TRBD1|TRBV12-3/TRBV12-4|13|TRBJ1-4|few
TGTGCCAGCAGTCGTAGGGACAGGGGAGGACTGTTTTTT
CASSRRDRGGLFF
>.|TRBV7-2|13|TRBJ1-1|.
TGTGCCAGCAGCTTTGGGGAATCAACTGAAGCTTTCTTT
CASSFGESTEAFF
>TRBD1|TRBV5-6|17|TRBJ2-1|few
TGTGCCAGCAGCCCGACAGGGGTTTTGGGCCTTTACAATGAGCAGTTCTTC
CASSPTGVLGLYNEQFF
>.|TRBV30|15|TRBJ1-4|.
TGTGCCTGGAGTCCCCTGGGGGCTGCGTCTGAAAAACTGTTTTTT
CAWSPLGAASEKLFF
>.|TRBV27|14|TRBJ1-1|many
TGTGCCACATCCGGCTTAAGGGGATCTGGGCAAGCTTTCTTT
CATSGLRGSGQAFF
>.|TRBV28|15|TRBJ1-6|many
TGTGCCAGCAGGCCCGTCGGGGGCTATAATTCACCCCTCCACTTT
CASRPVGGYNSPLHF
>.|TRBV5-4|16|TRBJ1-6|.
TGTGCCAGCAGCTTAGGGGTTTTGAGCTCCTATTCACCCCTCCACTTT
CASSLGVLSSYSPLHF